This TCR beta chain appears in the sequencing data of a study of T cell repertoires in cytomegalovirus infection. Overall study context: The authors used CMV epitopes that were HLA-C-restricted (recently identified) and HLA-B-restricted (well studied). Matching HLA type, along with CMV infection, was indicated by public TCR beta signatures. General study points: The ex vivo response showed dominance by HLA-C-restricted CMV-specific TCR beta clonotypes. Adding up the frequency of public TCR beta families identified people who carried CMV plus the relevant HLA.

MiXCR, run by TCRdb on the reads, gives a single entry per CDR3 protein. Among roughly 990,000 distinct CDR3 sequences listed, about a third were seen once. Concerning this clonotype itself: What it binds is unknown.

The CDR3 covers 15 residues. Germline CDR1 is SGHKS and CDR2 is YYEKEE (reference sequence). The junction had 6 bases not matched to a gene; V was cut back by 6 bases and J by 3 bases. The sample was cultured CD8+ T cells from PBMCs, taken from culture after CMV antigen stimulation. The clonotype was recovered from a human donor in good health (CMV status not recorded). Some clones in this sample may be carry-over from other donors' samples. The V call is TRBV5-5, the J call TRBJ2-1, with TRBD2 identical over 10 bases. The CDR3 loop is CASTSRTSGYNEQFF. The CDR3 DNA sequence: TGTGCCAGCACCTCCAGGACTAGCGGCTACAATGAGCAGTTCTTC.